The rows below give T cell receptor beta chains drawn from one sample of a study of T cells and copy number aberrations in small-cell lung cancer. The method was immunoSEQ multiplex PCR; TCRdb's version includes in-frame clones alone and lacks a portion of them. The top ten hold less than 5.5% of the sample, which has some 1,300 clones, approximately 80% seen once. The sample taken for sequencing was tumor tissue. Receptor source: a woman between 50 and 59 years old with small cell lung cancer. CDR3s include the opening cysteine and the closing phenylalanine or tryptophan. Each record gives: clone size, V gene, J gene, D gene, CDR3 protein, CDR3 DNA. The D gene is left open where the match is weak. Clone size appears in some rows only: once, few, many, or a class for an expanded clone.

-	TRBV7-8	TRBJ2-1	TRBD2	CASSLSAAGDGEQFF	TGTGCCAGCAGCTTATCGGCAGCGGGAGACGGTGAGCAGTTCTTC
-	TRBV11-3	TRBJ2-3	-	CASSLVAGGSTDTQYF	TGTGCCAGCAGCTTAGTTGCTGGTGGAAGCACAGATACGCAGTATTTT
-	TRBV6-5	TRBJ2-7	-	CASSFSRIPYEQYF	TGTGCCAGCAGTTTTTCTAGGATCCCCTACGAGCAGTACTTC
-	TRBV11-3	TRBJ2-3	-	CASSLVRLGGTDTQYF	TGTGCCAGCAGCTTAGTGCGGTTGGGGGGCACAGATACGCAGTATTTT
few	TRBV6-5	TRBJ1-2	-	CASSFEIQGNYGYTF	TGTGCCAGCAGTTTCGAGATCCAGGGGAACTATGGCTACACCTTC
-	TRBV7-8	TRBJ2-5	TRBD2	CASSERLAAQETQYF	TGTGCCAGCAGCGAGAGACTAGCGGCGCAAGAGACCCAGTACTTC
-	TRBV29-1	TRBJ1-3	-	CSVEGSSGNTIYF	TGCAGCGTTGAAGGTAGCTCTGGAAACACCATATATTTT
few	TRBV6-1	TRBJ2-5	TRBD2	CASSGLAGSQETQYF	TGTGCCAGCAGCGGACTAGCGGGTAGCCAAGAGACCCAGTACTTC
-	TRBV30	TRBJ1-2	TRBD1	CASTQGAYGYTF	TGTGCCTCGACACAGGGGGCCTATGGCTACACCTTC
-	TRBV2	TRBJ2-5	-	CASKAEETQYF	TGTGCCAGCAAGGCCGAAGAGACCCAGTACTTC
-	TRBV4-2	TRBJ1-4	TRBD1	CASSPTGTGAEKLFF	TGTGCCAGCAGCCCGACCGGGACAGGGGCTGAAAAACTGTTTTTT
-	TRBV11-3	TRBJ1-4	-	CTSSLTIGWGANEKLFF	TGTACCAGCAGCCTCACCATCGGATGGGGCGCTAATGAAAAACTGTTTTTT
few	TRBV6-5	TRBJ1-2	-	CASGGSYGYTF	TGTGCCAGCGGGGGAAGCTATGGCTACACCTTC
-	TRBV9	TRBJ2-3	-	CASSVGLGSGTDTQYF	TGTGCCAGCAGCGTCGGTCTTGGTAGCGGCACAGATACGCAGTATTTT
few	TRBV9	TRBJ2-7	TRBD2	CASSVGGTSGRNSYEQYF	TGTGCCAGCAGCGTAGGCGGGACTAGCGGGAGGAACTCCTACGAGCAGTACTTC
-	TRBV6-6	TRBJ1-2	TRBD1	CASSRRDRDGGYTF	TGTGCCAGCAGTCGCCGGGACAGGGACGGGGGCTACACCTTC
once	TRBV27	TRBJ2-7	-	CASGSILKEQYF	TGTGCCAGCGGGTCAATTTTGAAAGAGCAGTACTTC
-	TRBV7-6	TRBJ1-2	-	CASSSGTSFYGYTF	TGTGCCAGCAGCTCAGGGACCAGCTTCTATGGCTACACCTTC
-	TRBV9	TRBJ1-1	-	CASSVEAWDTEAFF	TGTGCCAGCAGCGTAGAAGCATGGGACACTGAAGCTTTCTTT
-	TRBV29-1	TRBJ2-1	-	CSVEFQGGDEQFF	TGCAGCGTTGAGTTTCAGGGGGGTGATGAGCAGTTCTTC
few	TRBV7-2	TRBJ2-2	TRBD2	CASSLFPTSGTTNTGELFF	TGTGCCAGCAGCTTATTCCCGACTAGCGGAACCACGAACACCGGGGAGCTGTTTTTT
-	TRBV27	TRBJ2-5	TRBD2	CASSPRRASGAVGETQYF	TGTGCCAGCAGCCCCCGACGGGCTAGCGGGGCGGTGGGAGAGACCCAGTACTTC
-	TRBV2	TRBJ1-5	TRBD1	CASRGQGGQPQHF	TGTGCCAGCAGGGGACAGGGAGGTCAGCCCCAGCATTTT
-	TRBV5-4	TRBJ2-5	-	CASSLDQETQYF	TGTGCCAGCAGCTTAGACCAAGAGACCCAGTACTTC
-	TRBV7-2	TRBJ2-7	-	CASSLGDSIYEQYF	TGTGCCAGCAGCTTAGGGGACTCCATCTACGAGCAGTACTTC
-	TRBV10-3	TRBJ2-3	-	CAIARQASSTDTQYF	TGTGCCATCGCCAGACAGGCTAGCAGCACAGATACGCAGTATTTT
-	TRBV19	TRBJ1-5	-	CASSSGERRPQHF	TGTGCCAGTAGCTCGGGGGAAAGGCGGCCCCAGCATTTT
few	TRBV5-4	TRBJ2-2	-	CASSPRERRGGELFF	TGTGCCAGCAGCCCCCGGGAAAGAAGGGGCGGGGAGCTGTTTTTT
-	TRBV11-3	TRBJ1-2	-	CASLGKTYGYTF	TGTGCCAGCCTCGGAAAGACCTATGGCTACACCTTC
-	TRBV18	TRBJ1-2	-	CASSLSRQTGYTF	TGTGCCAGCTCACTCTCCAGACAGACGGGCTACACCTTC
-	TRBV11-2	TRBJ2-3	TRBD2	CASSLELAGVLTDTQYF	TGTGCCAGCAGCTTAGAACTAGCGGGAGTTCTGACAGATACGCAGTATTTT
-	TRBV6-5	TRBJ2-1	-	CASTRGGSSYNEQFF	TGTGCCAGCACCCGAGGTGGGTCCTCCTACAATGAGCAGTTCTTC
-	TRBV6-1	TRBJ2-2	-	CASSETVLTRELFF	TGTGCCAGCAGTGAAACGGTGTTAACCAGGGAGCTGTTTTTT
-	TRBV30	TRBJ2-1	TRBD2	CAWNRNAPGRLAGPNEQFF	TGTGCCTGGAATAGGAACGCTCCGGGGCGACTAGCGGGGCCCAATGAGCAGTTCTTC
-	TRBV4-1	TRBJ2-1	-	CASSQDGAELSYNEQFF	TGCGCCAGCAGCCAAGATGGAGCGGAGCTTTCCTACAATGAGCAGTTCTTC
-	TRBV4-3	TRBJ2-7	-	CASSQEQAYEQYF	TGCGCCAGCAGCCAAGAACAGGCGTACGAGCAGTACTTC
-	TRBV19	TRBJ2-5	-	CASTDHLGTQYF	TGTGCCAGTACCGATCACCTCGGGACCCAGTACTTC
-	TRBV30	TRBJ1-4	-	CAWSLDSRSTNEKLFF	TGTGCCTGGAGTCTTGACAGCCGCTCAACTAATGAAAAATTGTTTTTT
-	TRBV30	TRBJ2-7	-	CALQGSYEQYF	TGTGCCTTGCAGGGCTCCTACGAGCAGTACTTC
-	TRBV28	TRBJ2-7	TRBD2	CASSYPGGAYEQYF	TGTGCCAGCAGTTACCCGGGAGGGGCCTACGAGCAGTACTTC
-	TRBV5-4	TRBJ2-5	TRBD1	CASSSGQGGETQYF	TGTGCCAGCAGCTCGGGACAGGGGGGAGAGACCCAGTACTTC
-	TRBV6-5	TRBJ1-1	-	CASSYSWSGTTEAFF	TGTGCCAGCAGTTACTCCTGGTCAGGGACCACTGAAGCTTTCTTT
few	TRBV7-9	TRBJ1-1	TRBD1	CASAAGTGFPSLNTEAFF	TGTGCCAGTGCGGCTGGGACAGGGTTTCCTAGTTTGAACACTGAAGCTTTCTTT
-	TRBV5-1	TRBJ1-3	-	CASSRIGGFGNTIYF	TGCGCCAGCAGCCGTATCGGAGGGTTTGGAAACACCATATATTTT
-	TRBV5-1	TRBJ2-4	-	CASRGDLAKNIQYF	TGCGCCAGCAGAGGGGATCTAGCCAAAAACATTCAGTACTTC
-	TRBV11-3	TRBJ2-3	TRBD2	CASSLNPSGTSNTQYF	TGTGCCAGCAGCCTAAACCCCTCCGGGACTAGCAATACGCAGTATTTT
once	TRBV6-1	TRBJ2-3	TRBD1	CASSGRGRASSTDTQYF	TGTGCCAGCAGTGGCAGGGGGCGCGCGTCGAGCACAGATACGCAGTATTTT
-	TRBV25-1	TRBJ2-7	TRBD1	CASSEDGQEDRKYEQYF	TGTGCCAGCAGTGAAGATGGACAGGAAGATCGGAAATACGAGCAGTACTTC
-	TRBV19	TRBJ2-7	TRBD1	CASQGQGNEQYF	TGTGCCAGTCAAGGACAGGGGAACGAGCAGTACTTC
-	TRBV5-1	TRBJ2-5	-	CASSVDTNQETQYF	TGCGCCAGCAGCGTAGACACAAACCAAGAGACCCAGTACTTC
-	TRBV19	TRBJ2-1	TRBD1	CASSILGQGANEQFF	TGTGCCAGTAGTATTTTGGGACAGGGGGCGAATGAGCAGTTCTTC
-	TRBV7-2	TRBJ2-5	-	CASSSDQGGETQYF	TGTGCCAGCAGCTCAGATCAGGGGGGAGAGACCCAGTACTTC
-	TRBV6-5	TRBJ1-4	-	CASSYGGNLRNEKLFF	TGTGCCAGCAGTTACGGGGGAAATTTGAGGAATGAAAAACTGTTTTTT